This TCR beta chain emerged from a study of T-cell reconstitution after alpha-beta-depleted transplantation in children (dated by TCRdb to 2016 to 2017). Regarding the research as a whole: Using TCR repertoire profiling, the study followed T-cell immune reconstitution in a quantitative way in children after TCRalphabeta/CD19-depleted allogeneic hematopoietic cell transplantation.

This clonotype was seen a few times. The antigen it recognizes is unknown. Base qualities are missing; no much larger clone stands one base away. Receptor amplification or capture employed PCR. Data came from an Illumina HiSeq 2500. TCR libraries were prepared with molecular barcoding, using unique molecular identifiers to normalize TCRbeta repertoire quantification. Using fastp trimming at Q25 and MiXCR clonotype assembly, TCRdb reanalyzed the public sequencing data and kept in-frame beta chains. Duplicate CDR3 protein sequences are folded into a single record with the most common DNA and genes. Counted in this sample were some 500,000 distinct CDR3 sequences; roughly 18% of them appeared once. The top ten constitute approximately 3% of the sample. V loses 4 bases, J loses 1 base, and the germline ends lie 14 bases apart. From its cysteine to its phenylalanine, the CDR3 spans 16 amino acids. Just CDR3 DNA is preserved here, 48 bases in frame from base 1.

This sequence was found in a human donor who donated a stem cell graft to a child with acute lymphoblastic leukemia. The input for sequencing was PBMCs from the stem cell graft donor, taken from the stem cell graft. The chain employs TRBV12-3 or TRBV12-4 and TRBJ1-5, with no confidently assigned D gene. The DNA reads as follows: TGTGCCAGCAGTTCCACCCCGGGGTCAAGCAATCAGCCCCAGCATTTT. Translated, it gives CASSSTPGSSNQPQHF.